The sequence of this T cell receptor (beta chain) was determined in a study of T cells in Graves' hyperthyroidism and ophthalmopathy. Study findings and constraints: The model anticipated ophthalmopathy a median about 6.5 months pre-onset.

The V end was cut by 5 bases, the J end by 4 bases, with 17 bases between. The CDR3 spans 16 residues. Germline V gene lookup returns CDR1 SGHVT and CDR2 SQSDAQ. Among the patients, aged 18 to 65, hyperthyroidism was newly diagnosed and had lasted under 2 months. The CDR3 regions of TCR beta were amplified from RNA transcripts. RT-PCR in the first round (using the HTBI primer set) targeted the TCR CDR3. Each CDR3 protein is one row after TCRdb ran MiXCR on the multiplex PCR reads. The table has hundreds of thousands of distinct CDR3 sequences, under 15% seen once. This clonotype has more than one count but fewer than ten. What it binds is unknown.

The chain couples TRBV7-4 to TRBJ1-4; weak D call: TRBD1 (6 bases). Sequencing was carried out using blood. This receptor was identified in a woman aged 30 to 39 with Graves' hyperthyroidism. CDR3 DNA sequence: TGTGCCAGCAGCCCACCCTTTGGGGACAATAATGAAAAACTGTTTTTT. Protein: CASSPPFGDNNEKLFF.